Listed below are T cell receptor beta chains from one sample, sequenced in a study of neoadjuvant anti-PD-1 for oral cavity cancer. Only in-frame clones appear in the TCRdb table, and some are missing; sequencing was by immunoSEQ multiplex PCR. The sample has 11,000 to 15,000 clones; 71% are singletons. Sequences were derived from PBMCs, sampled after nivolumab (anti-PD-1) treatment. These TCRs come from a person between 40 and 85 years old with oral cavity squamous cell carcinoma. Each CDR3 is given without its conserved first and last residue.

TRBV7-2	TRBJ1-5	ASSSGTADQPQH
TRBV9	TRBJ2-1	ASSVDYGLYNEQF
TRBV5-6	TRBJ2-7	ASSLKGEQY
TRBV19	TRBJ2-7	ASSGSVWGEQY
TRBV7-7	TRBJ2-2	ASSSVGLAGVGELF
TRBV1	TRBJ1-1	TSSQPRGRGLRRAF
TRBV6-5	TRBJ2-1	ASRLTAGGENEQF
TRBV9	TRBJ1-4	ASSPKSPLGSGEKLF
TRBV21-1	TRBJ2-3	ASIRQGDRPTDTQY
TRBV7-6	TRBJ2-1	ASSFNGGGTNEQF
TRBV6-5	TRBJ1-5	ASSYSSRSNQPQH
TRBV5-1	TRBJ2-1	ASSVTGLGANEQF
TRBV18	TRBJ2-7	ASSPRRQGEDEQY
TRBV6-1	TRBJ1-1	ASSPGQGATEAF
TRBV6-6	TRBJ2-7	ASSSGTSGLYEQY
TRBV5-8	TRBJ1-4	ASSLGQHTTNEKLF
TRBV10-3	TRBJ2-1	AISPQGAASSYNEQF
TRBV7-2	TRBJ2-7	ASSPRGGEQY
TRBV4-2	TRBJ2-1	ASSQEGGNWDEQF
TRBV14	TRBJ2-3	ASSPVMASTDTQY
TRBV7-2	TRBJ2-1	ASSLAAPTSGSGSSYNEQF
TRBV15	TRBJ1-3	ATSKGDGISGNTIY
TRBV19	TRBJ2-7	ASSIGERETYEQY
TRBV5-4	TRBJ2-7	ASSLEAGYEQY
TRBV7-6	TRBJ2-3	ASSLVGGPTDTQY
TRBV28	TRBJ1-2	ASSLGSFSNYGYT
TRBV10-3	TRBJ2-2	AITRQSSTGELF
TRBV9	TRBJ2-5	ASSAEDSLQETQY
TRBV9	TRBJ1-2	ASSPRLGTENYGYT
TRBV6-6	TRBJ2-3	ASSFPGSPVADTQY
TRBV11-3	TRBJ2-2	ASSSAGSGTGELF
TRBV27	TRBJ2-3	ASSPSPFQNTQY
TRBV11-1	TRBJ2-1	ASGTGVNEQF
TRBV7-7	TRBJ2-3	ASSPAGTGTDTQY
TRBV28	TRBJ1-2	ASSQIRDRGLGDYGYT
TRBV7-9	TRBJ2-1	ASSLRSRTGEGEQF
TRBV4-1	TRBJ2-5	ASSQVPKFGETQY
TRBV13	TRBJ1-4	ASSLRGQGGEKLF
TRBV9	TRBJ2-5	ASSVAPQGNQETQY
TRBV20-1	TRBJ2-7	SATTLYEQY
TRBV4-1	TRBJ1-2	ASSQDHIGAYGYT
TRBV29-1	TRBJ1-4	SAGQSNEKLF
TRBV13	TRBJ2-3	ASSSQGVGDTQY
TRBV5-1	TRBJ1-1	ASSSRETGNTEAF
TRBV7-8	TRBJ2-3	ASSLRQGAETDTQY
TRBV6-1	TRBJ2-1	ASSGLAIRHEQF